This entry is about one T cell receptor beta chain. Its antigen is currently unknown. Authors' analysis steps: Filtering was not the same, since immunoSEQ gave junction-only sequences without quality scores. Only in-frame clones appear in the TCRdb table, and some are missing; sequencing was by immunoSEQ multiplex PCR. From that table come the V and J calls and clone size; the DNA was used to work out D and trimming. The sample has around 2.1 million clones, about 92% seen once; the top ten hold about 1.8%. Germline V gene data show CDR1 as MDHEN and CDR2 as SYDVKM. V was pared by 6 bases and J by 7 bases, with 19 bases between. There are 14 residues in the CDR3. The record originates from a study of shared clonotypes between healthy human individuals. Study results and limitations: Sequencing of the sorted subsets was shown by rarefaction to be incomplete despite large depth. Among non-shared clonotypes, generation probabilities were lower than among those shared by all four donors. Only blood was sampled; tissue repertoires likely differ.

Naive CD8 cells lacked CD45RO, underwent positive selection for CCR7 and left out terminally differentiated effector memory CD45RA+ cells. Sequenced input: naive CD8+ T cells from PBMCs. This chain joins TRBV28 and TRBJ2-7; D may match TRBD1 or TRBD2 (6 bases each). The sequence was obtained from a man younger than 30 in good health. Some clones in this sample may be carry-over from other donors' samples. CDR3 bases: TGTGCCAGCAGACAGACAGGTCTGGGAGGAGAGCAGTACTTC. It translates to CASRQTGLGGEQYF.